This T cell receptor (beta chain) was sequenced in a study of OX40 agonist ivuxolimab in advanced cancers. Regarding the study in general: Ivuxolimab was a fully human IgG2 agonistic monoclonal antibody targeting the costimulatory receptor OX40 (CD134). The purpose of peripheral TCRbeta sequencing was to test whether ivuxolimab changed TCR sequence diversity and led to clonal T-cell expansion. Intravenous ivuxolimab was administered to patients every 2 weeks at six dose levels: 0.01, 0.1, 0.3, 1.5, 3 and 10 mg/kg. The paper reports the monotherapy dose-escalation portion (N ≈ 50 patients) of the phase I ivuxolimab trial. Patients were allowed to have had prior anti-PD-1, anti-PD-L1 or anti-CTLA-4 therapy, and roughly two fifths of the dose-escalation patients had been treated with checkpoint inhibitors. A male proportion of roughly 85% and a mean age of approximately 55 years, ranging from 23 to 79, were recorded for the dose-escalation cohort. Among the roughly 52 dose-escalation patients, about 20 had hepatocellular carcinoma, about 15 melanoma, 9 renal cell carcinoma and 9 head and neck cancer. Partial responses occurred in three dose-escalation patients, of whom one had hepatocellular carcinoma and two had cutaneous melanoma.

The full study reports these points: At doses from 0.1 to 3.0 mg/kg, clonal expansion was seen in both CD4+ and CD8+ blood T cells between baseline and week 6. Which antigens the clonally expanded peripheral T cells were specific for was not determined. Partial responders in the 0.1-3.0 mg/kg groups had among the lowest normalized peripheral clonal expansion, especially among CD8+ T cells. After ivuxolimab, more expanded clones were found on average in CD8+ T cells than in CD4+ T cells. Low levels of normalized T-cell clonal expansion were also seen in some nonresponding patients.

To sequence the TCRbeta CDR3 region, genomic DNA was isolated from the sorted cells. TCRbeta CDR3 regions were sequenced using the immunoSEQ Assay. The table comes from immuneACCESS by way of TCRdb, which keeps in-frame sequences with V and J called. Part of the clones is missing from these tables; in studies checked, under half for an unresolved V gene and the rest for unknown reasons. The sample table shows approximately 13,000 clones, and over 75% are seen once. The ten largest clones add up to roughly a fifth of the sample. Sequences SGHAT (CDR1) and FQDESV (CDR2) are obtained from the germline V gene (reference sequence). V lost 5 bases and J lost 7 bases; the stretch between them is 24 bases long. Including the terminal cysteine and phenylalanine, the CDR3 comprises 16 residues. The read is trimmed to its CDR3 DNA, 48 bases read in frame from base 1. To note about this clone: Its antigen is not yet known. Base quality data are lacking; no much larger clone is found one base away.

Patients with a history of autoimmune disease or receiving systemic immunosuppression were excluded from the trial. Peripheral blood for TCR sequencing was drawn from every dose cohort at baseline, at cycle 4 day 1 and at cycle 7 day 1. The samples were drawn from a first-in-human, open-label, multicenter phase I dose-escalation trial of ivuxolimab. Adults with locally advanced or metastatic head and neck squamous cell, hepatocellular, melanoma or renal cell carcinoma were enrolled in the trial. Before TCR sequencing, CD4+ T cells and CD8+ T cells from peripheral blood were sorted into separate populations.

The starting material was CD4+ or CD8+ T cells sorted from blood, obtained in a trial of the OX40 agonist ivuxolimab. The TCR comes from an adult with an advanced solid tumor such as melanoma, head and neck, liver or kidney cancer. Recombination connected TRBV11-1 to TRBJ2-7; the D gene cannot be resolved beyond TRBD1 or TRBD2, each matching 6 bases. The DNA is as follows: TGTGCCAGCAGCCATCCTTTTACGGGGGCGAGGAAGGAGCAGTACTTC. This translates into CASSHPFTGARKEQYF.